These T cell receptor beta chains were read from a single sample in a study of Graves' ophthalmopathy and Graves' hyperthyroidism. TCRdb used MiXCR to reprocess the multiplex PCR reads, holding one entry per CDR3 protein. The table lists some 1.1 million distinct CDR3 sequences, about 40% of them singletons. Specimen: peripheral blood or thyroid tissue (not recorded which). Receptors were obtained from an adult man with Graves' hyperthyroidism. Each CDR3 is given with its conserved first and last residue. D genes are given only for firm matches. Clone sizes are given selectively: once, few, many, or a class where the clone is expanded.

D gene,J gene,V gene,clone size,CDR3 DNA,CDR3 protein
TRBD1,TRBJ2-5,TRBV29-1,.,TGCAGCGTTGTCGGGGGACAGGTTGCGGAGACCCAGTACTTC,CSVVGGQVAETQYF
.,TRBJ2-7,TRBV12-3/TRBV12-4,.,TGTGCCAGCAGTGTATGGGACGCCAACTACGAGCAGTACTTC,CASSVWDANYEQYF
.,TRBJ2-5,TRBV7-2,.,TGTGCCAGCCCCGGGGACCGGAGCCAAGAGACCCAGTACTTC,CASPGDRSQETQYF
TRBD1,TRBJ1-1,TRBV19,many,TGTGCCAGTAGTTTCTTACAGGGGAGGTTGAACACTGAAGCTTTCTTT,CASSFLQGRLNTEAFF
.,TRBJ1-5,TRBV3-1,.,TGTGCCAGCAGCCACAGGGGAAATAGCAATCAGCCCCAGCATTTT,CASSHRGNSNQPQHF
.,TRBJ2-7,TRBV5-8,.,TGTGCCAGCAGCTTGATCGTATTTTACGAGCAGTACTTC,CASSLIVFYEQYF
.,TRBJ1-6,TRBV9,many,TGTGCCAGCAGCGTAGAGAGATCACAGGAACTGGATTCACCCCTCCACTTT,CASSVERSQELDSPLHF
.,TRBJ2-5,TRBV24-1,many,TGTGCCACCAGTGATCATTCCGGGCGGAGGGAAGAGACCCAGTACTTC,CATSDHSGRREETQYF
TRBD2,TRBJ2-3,TRBV7-9,.,TGCGCCAGCAGCTTCGAAGCGGGAAGCGTGACTGCTACGCAGTATTTT,CASSFEAGSVTATQYF
.,TRBJ1-1,TRBV9,.,TGTGCCAGCAGCCCCCCCGGGACGTGGAACACTGAAGCTTTCTTT,CASSPPGTWNTEAFF
TRBD1,TRBJ2-2,TRBV6-5,few,TGTGCCAGCAGTTTTGGCGACAGGGTGGAGACCGGGGAGCTGTTTTTT,CASSFGDRVETGELFF
.,TRBJ2-7,TRBV20-1,.,TGCAGTGCTACCTACCCGACAGGACCCTCCTACGAGCAGTACTTC,CSATYPTGPSYEQYF
.,TRBJ2-7,TRBV25-1,.,TGTGCCAGCAGTGAATCTCAGGGGGGTTGGGAGCAGTACTTC,CASSESQGGWEQYF
TRBD1,TRBJ2-7,TRBV10-3,.,TGTGCCACCAGCCACGGACAGGGTCGCGAGCAGTACTTC,CATSHGQGREQYF
.,TRBJ2-5,TRBV11-2,many,TGTGCCAGCAGCTTAGGTGCGGGACCGCCTCAGTACCAGTACTTC,CASSLGAGPPQYQYF
.,TRBJ2-5,TRBV14,.,TGTGCCAGCAGCCAAGGACCGGGACACCTACAAGAGACCCAGTACTTC,CASSQGPGHLQETQYF
TRBD1,TRBJ1-1,TRBV29-1,many,TGCAGCGGCAGGGGGGCGCCGGGGGGCACTGAAGCTTTCTTT,CSGRGAPGGTEAFF
.,TRBJ2-6,TRBV7-8,many,TGTGCCAGCAGCTTAGTTTTCTCTGGGGCCAACGTCCTGACTTTC,CASSLVFSGANVLTF
.,TRBJ1-1,TRBV25-1,.,TGCGCCAGCTTATTCGGGGGTACTGAAGCTTTCTTT,CASLFGGTEAFF
.,TRBJ1-6,TRBV20-1,.,TGCAGTGCGGCGGGACACACACCCCTCCACTTT,CSAAGHTPLHF
TRBD1,TRBJ2-7,TRBV20-1,many,TGCAGTGCTAGCAGACAGGGTCTCGTAGGGACCTACGAGCAGTACTTC,CSASRQGLVGTYEQYF
TRBD1,TRBJ1-6,TRBV20-1,.,TGCAGTGCTAGAGATAAACGGGGGTACAGGGGAAATTCACCCCTCCACTTT,CSARDKRGYRGNSPLHF
TRBD1,TRBJ2-1,TRBV25-1,.,TGTGCCAGCAGTGATTTCGTGACAGGGAACAATGAGCAGTTCTTC,CASSDFVTGNNEQFF
TRBD2,TRBJ2-5,TRBV6-5,few,TGTGCCAGCAGTTACTCGGGACTAGCGGAGACCCAGTACTTC,CASSYSGLAETQYF
TRBD2,TRBJ2-2,TRBV2,few,TGTGCCAGCAGTGCGCGGACTAGCGGTACCGGGGAGCTGTTTTTT,CASSARTSGTGELFF
.,TRBJ1-1,TRBV5-1,.,TGCGCCAGCAGGATACACGGCGAAGTTAGGAACACTGAAGCTTTCTTT,CASRIHGEVRNTEAFF
.,TRBJ1-5,TRBV20-1,many,TGCAGTGCTAGAGATAGGGGGGGATCTCAGCCCCAGCATTTT,CSARDRGGSQPQHF
.,TRBJ1-5,TRBV5-8,few,TGTGCCAGCAGCTTCGGGGGGCCTCAGCCCCAGCATTTT,CASSFGGPQPQHF
.,TRBJ1-5,TRBV7-8,.,TGTGCCAGCAGCTTAGACTATAGGTCGAGTAGGTATAGCAATCAGCCCCAGCATTTT,CASSLDYRSSRYSNQPQHF
TRBD1,TRBJ2-5,TRBV7-6,many,TGTGCCAGCACGCCCGGGACAGCCAACCAAGAGACCCAGTACTTC,CASTPGTANQETQYF
TRBD1,TRBJ2-5,TRBV5-1,many,TGCGCCAGCAGCTTGGGGACAGGCCATGGGGAGACCCAGTACTTC,CASSLGTGHGETQYF
TRBD1,TRBJ2-7,TRBV29-1,many,TGCAGCGTACAAAGTAGAGGGACAGGGATCTACGAGCAGTACTTC,CSVQSRGTGIYEQYF
TRBD1,TRBJ2-2,TRBV7-8,many,TGTGCCAGCAGCTTCCAGATAGGGACAGGGTGGAACACCGGGGAGCTGTTTTTT,CASSFQIGTGWNTGELFF
.,TRBJ1-5,TRBV15,.,TGTGCCACTAGGAATGCACAGGGAGGTGGCAATCAGCCCCAGCATTTT,CATRNAQGGGNQPQHF
.,TRBJ2-7,TRBV20-1,few,TGCAGTGCTAGAGATCTTGGCGGGATTTACTACGAGCAGTACTTC,CSARDLGGIYYEQYF
.,TRBJ1-1,TRBV15,few,TGTGCCACCAGCGGGTCACGGTGGACTGAAGCTTTCTTT,CATSGSRWTEAFF
TRBD1,TRBJ1-2,TRBV29-1,many,TGCAGCGTTGAAAGGGACAGCCACTATGGCTACACCTTC,CSVERDSHYGYTF
.,TRBJ1-5,TRBV6-2/TRBV6-3,.,TGTGCCAGCGCCGGTCGGAGGGGATTACTCAATCAGCCCCAGCATTTT,CASAGRRGLLNQPQHF
TRBD2,TRBJ2-2,TRBV7-2,.,TGTGCCAGCAGCTTAGTGGTCTTAGCGGGGGACACCGGGGAGCTGTTTTTT,CASSLVVLAGDTGELFF
TRBD1,TRBJ2-7,TRBV16,.,TGTGCCAGCAGCCCCGGACAGGGGCCTGGCGAGCAGTACTTC,CASSPGQGPGEQYF
.,TRBJ1-5,TRBV4-1,many,TGCGCCAGCAGCCAATGGAGTAGCAATCAGCCCCAGCATTTT,CASSQWSSNQPQHF
.,TRBJ1-1,TRBV6-5,.,TGTGCCAGCAGCTGGACCCAAAACACTGAAGCTTTCTTT,CASSWTQNTEAFF
.,TRBJ1-1,TRBV5-1,many,TGCGCCAGCAGGAGGTCGCTCGGAGGATCCGAAGCTTTCTTT,CASRRSLGGSEAFF
TRBD2,TRBJ2-5,TRBV12-3/TRBV12-4,many,TGTGCCAGCACCAAACTAGCGGCTGCCGGGGAGACCCAGTACTTC,CASTKLAAAGETQYF
TRBD1,TRBJ1-3,TRBV7-2,few,TGTGCCAGCAGCCCTGGACAGGGAAGCTCTGGAAACACCATATATTTT,CASSPGQGSSGNTIYF
TRBD1,TRBJ1-5,TRBV20-1,.,TGCAGTGCTAGAGATCAGGCAGGGGGTTTTCTGCCCCAGCATTTT,CSARDQAGGFLPQHF
TRBD1,TRBJ1-4,TRBV9,.,TGTGCCAGCAGCGGACAACCAGGGGGCGTTTATGAAAAACTGTTTTTT,CASSGQPGGVYEKLFF
.,TRBJ2-5,TRBV29-1,many,TGCAGCGTTGTTCGGGGATGGGCCCAAGAGACCCAGTACTTC,CSVVRGWAQETQYF
TRBD1,TRBJ2-2,TRBV7-2,.,TGTGCCAGCAGCTTCTCGGCAGGGGGCGCAAAGAGTCACGGGGAGCTGTTTTTT,CASSFSAGGAKSHGELFF
.,TRBJ2-7,TRBV7-2,many,TGTGCCAGCAGCCCTGAAGTCGCCTACGAGCAGTACTTC,CASSPEVAYEQYF